The 11 T cell receptor beta chains below all came from one sample that was sequenced in a study of T cell responses to AZD1222 COVID-19 vaccine. Here immunoSEQ multiplex PCR was the method, and the copy in TCRdb shows in-frame clones only, minus some. The sample has about 160,000 clones, around 92% seen once. Sample: peripheral blood, taken on day 0 of MenACWY control vaccination. The receptors were gathered from an adult in good health.

The V and J genes are TRBV4-1 and TRBJ1-1; D gene uncertain. Germline V lookup: CDR1 MGHRA, CDR2 YSYEKL. The CDR3 covers 15 residues. V was clipped by 4 bases and J by 4 bases, with 16 bases between them. The CDR3 coding sequence is TGCGCCAGCAGCCTCCCGGAGAGGGCAGGCACTGAAGCTTTCTTT. This codes for CASSLPERAGTEAFF.

The V gene is TRBV5-8, the J gene TRBJ2-5, with 9 nucleotides matching TRBD2. Looked up from germline, CDR1 is SGHTS and CDR2 is YDEGEE. The CDR3 runs 15 residues. V shed 0 bases, J shed 2 bases, and the junction held 2 bases outside the gene matches. The CDR3 protein is CASSLASGAQETQYF. CDR3 nucleotide sequence: TGTGCCAGCAGCTTGGCTAGCGGGGCTCAAGAGACCCAGTACTTC.

V and J are TRBV7-9 and TRBJ2-3; 8 bases align to TRBD2. V gave up 5 bases and J gave up 5 bases; unmatched junction bases: 12. This CDR3 has 16 residues. Germline V gene sequence: CDR1 SEHNR, CDR2 FQNEAQ (reference sequence). CDR3 coding DNA: TGTGCCAGCAGCGGAACTAGCGGTGGGATGGGAGATACGCAGTATTTT. This gives the protein CASSGTSGGMGDTQYF.

Comment on this clone: The junction departs from germline at one end; a sequencing error may be responsible. The genes are TRBV7-7 and TRBJ1-1; a possible D gene is TRBD1 (5 bases). Looked up from germline, CDR1 is SSHAT and CDR2 is FNYEAQ (reference sequence). This CDR3 is built from 15 residues. The CDR3 DNA follows: TGTGCTAGCAGCTTAGTAAATGGGACGGTGGGTTCGGCTTTCTTT. This gives the protein CASSLVNGTVGSAFF.

V gene TRBV24-1 combines with J gene TRBJ2-1; 9 bases are a match to TRBD1. From germline, CDR1 is KGHDR and CDR2 SFDVKD. This CDR3 has 17 amino acids. The J segment lost 4 bases and the V segment lost 4 bases, leaving 10 bases of the junction unmatched. In nucleotides, the CDR3 is TGTGCCACCAGTGAGCCTACAGGGGGCGCGGAGTACAATGAGCAGTTCTTC. Translated, it gives CATSEPTGGAEYNEQFF.

This sequence joins TRBV19 and TRBJ2-5; TRBD2 matches at 11 bases. This CDR3 is 16 amino acids long. Losses at the gene ends were 10 bases for V and 5 bases for J; bases not matched to a gene: 15. Germline V gene data show CDR1 as LNHDA and CDR2 as SQIVND (reference sequence). The CDR3 nucleotides are TGTGCCACTAAGAGAGGTAGCGGGAGGGCCGGGGAGACCCAGTACTTC. Translation: CATKRGSGRAGETQYF. Based on the CDR3 plus reference TRBV19 and TRBJ2-5, the full variable domain is DGGITQSPKYLFRKEGQNVTLSCEQNLNHDAMYWYRQDPGQGLRLIYYSQIVNDFQKGDIAEGYSVSREKKESFPLTVTSAQKNPTAFYLCATKRGSGRAGETQYFGPGTRLLVL.

The V and J genes are TRBV5-6 and TRBJ2-1; possible D gene TRBD1, 5 bases. CDR3 length: 13 amino acids. The germline V gene encodes CDR1 SGHDT and CDR2 YYEEEE. V lost 10 bases and J lost 4, with 15 bases in between. The CDR3 region is CAQGQGGYNEQFF. For the CDR3, the DNA is TGTGCCCAGGGCCAGGGTGGGTACAATGAGCAGTTCTTC.

V is TRBV28 and J is TRBJ1-6, with D uncertain. Between the trimmed V and J ends, which lost 1 base and 9 bases, there was a span of 13 bases. The CDR3 consists of 15 residues. CDR1 MDHEN and CDR2 SYDVKM come from the germline V gene. CDR3 DNA sequence: TGTGCCAGCAGTTTATCTACTGGAATTGGTTCACCCCTCCACTTT. Residues: CASSLSTGIGSPLHF.

CDR3: CASLGDGNTIYF. The CDR3 DNA reads TGTGCCAGCTTGGGCGACGGAAACACCATATATTTT. The rearrangement uses TRBV12-3 or TRBV12-4 and TRBJ1-3; D remains ambiguous. The CDR3 has 12 residues. V was shortened by 8 bases and J by 4 bases, with 9 bases between the two germline ends.

The V gene is TRBV19, the J gene TRBJ1-1, with unresolved D. The CDR3 totals 14 residues. CDR1 is LNHDA and CDR2 is SQIVND in the germline V gene (reference sequence). V dropped 5 bases and J dropped 1 base, with 11 bases sitting between them. The CDR3 loop is CASSLLLQNTEAFF. The DNA of the CDR3 is TGTGCCAGTAGTCTCCTCCTCCAGAACACTGAAGCTTTCTTT. The full variable domain, with the rest looked up from reference TRBV19 and TRBJ1-1, is DGGITQSPKYLFRKEGQNVTLSCEQNLNHDAMYWYRQDPGQGLRLIYYSQIVNDFQKGDIAEGYSVSREKKESFPLTVTSAQKNPTAFYLCASSLLLQNTEAFFGQGTRLTVV.

This clone was detected only a few times. The chain is built from TRBV4-1 and TRBJ1-1; D may be TRBD1 (5 bases). Trimming removed 4 bases at V and 5 bases at J, with 17 bases between. The CDR3 contains 15 residues. Per the germline V gene, CDR1 is MGHRA and CDR2 is YSYEKL. The CDR3 is CASSPSRPGRTEAFF. In DNA, the CDR3 is TGCGCCAGCAGCCCTTCACGGCCGGGACGTACTGAAGCTTTCTTT.